The rows below give T cell receptor beta chains drawn from one sample of a study of cytomegalovirus exposure and HLA in healthy donors. The protocol was immunoSEQ multiplex PCR, while the TCRdb copy is restricted to in-frame clones and leaves out a portion. The repertoire holds about 73,000 clones, 65% to 85% seen once, with 12% in the top ten. The sequenced sample consisted of PBMCs. The source is an older man in good health and CMV-seronegative. The CDR3 runs from the conserved cysteine through the conserved F or W. Fields, in order: D gene, J gene, clone size, V gene, CDR3 protein, CDR3 DNA. The D gene is left open where the match is weak. Rows give clone size only sometimes, using once, few, many, or a class for an expanded clone.

NA | TRBJ1-1 | NA | TRBV20-1 | CSAAACEAFF | TGCAGTGCGGCCGCTTGTGAAGCTTTCTTT
TRBD1 | TRBJ1-1 | NA | TRBV19 | CASRTGDAYTEAFF | TGTGCCAGTAGAACAGGGGACGCGTACACTGAAGCTTTCTTT
NA | TRBJ2-1 | NA | TRBV5-6 | CASSLSRGEQFF | TGTGCCAGCAGCTTGTCTAGGGGTGAGCAGTTCTTC
NA | TRBJ2-2 | NA | TRBV6-5 | CASSPWEITGELFF | TGTGCCAGCAGTCCCTGGGAGATCACCGGGGAGCTGTTTTTT
TRBD2 | TRBJ2-1 | NA | TRBV7-6 | CASSLTSGSDEQFF | TGTGCCAGCAGCTTAACTAGCGGGAGCGATGAGCAGTTCTTC
NA | TRBJ1-2 | NA | TRBV7-2 | CASSLAERGERGYTF | TGTGCCAGCAGCTTAGCAGAAAGGGGCGAAAGAGGCTACACCTTC
TRBD1 | TRBJ2-2 | NA | TRBV7-3 | CASSSPPGTVSNTGELFF | TGTGCCAGCAGCTCTCCCCCAGGGACAGTTTCGAACACCGGGGAGCTGTTTTTT
TRBD1 | TRBJ2-5 | NA | TRBV7-2 | CASSPDRVRETQYF | TGTGCCAGCAGCCCGGACAGGGTCCGAGAGACCCAGTACTTC
NA | TRBJ1-3 | NA | TRBV7-2 | CASSLLSTVASGNTIYF | TGTGCCAGCAGCTTACTAAGTACAGTCGCCTCTGGAAACACCATATATTTT
TRBD1 | TRBJ2-1 | NA | TRBV6-6 | CASSSDRDEQFF | TGTGCCAGCAGTTCCGACAGGGATGAGCAGTTCTTC
NA | TRBJ2-5 | NA | TRBV5-4 | CASSSSMGQGLQETQYF | TGTGCCAGCAGCTCTAGTATGGGGCAGGGCCTCCAAGAGACCCAGTACTTC
NA | TRBJ2-3 | NA | TRBV5-1 | CASGRGMDTQYF | TGCGCCAGCGGCCGGGGTATGGATACGCAGTATTTT
TRBD2 | TRBJ2-1 | NA | TRBV9 | CASNLGLPYNEQFF | TGTGCCAGCAATTTGGGACTACCGTACAATGAGCAGTTCTTC
TRBD1 | TRBJ1-1 | few | TRBV30 | CAWRRGLGTEAFF | TGTGCCTGGAGAAGGGGGCTGGGGACTGAAGCTTTCTTT
TRBD2 | TRBJ2-1 | NA | TRBV11-2 | CASSLGALAGVNEQFF | TGTGCCAGCAGCTTAGGAGCCCTAGCGGGAGTCAATGAGCAGTTCTTC
TRBD2 | TRBJ2-7 | NA | TRBV7-9 | CASSLAAPGLAGEEQYF | TGTGCCAGCAGCTTAGCGGCACCGGGACTAGCGGGAGAGGAGCAGTACTTC
TRBD1 | TRBJ1-5 | NA | TRBV6-5 | CASSSTGGYSNQPQHF | TGTGCCAGCAGTTCCACAGGGGGTTATAGCAATCAGCCCCAGCATTTT
TRBD1 | TRBJ1-1 | NA | TRBV7-6 | CASSSGQGANTEALF | TGTGCCAGCAGCTCAGGACAGGGGGCGAACACTGAAGCTCTCTTT
NA | TRBJ1-4 | few | TRBV5-1 | CASSLGQREKLFF | TGCGCCAGCAGCTTGGGACAGAGAGAAAAACTGTTTTTT
TRBD1 | TRBJ2-7 | NA | TRBV10-2 | CASRAGQGAYEQYF | TGCGCCAGCAGAGCAGGGCAGGGGGCTTACGAGCAGTACTTC
NA | TRBJ1-1 | NA | TRBV10-3 | CAISDERNTEAFF | TGTGCCATCAGTGATGAGAGGAACACTGAAGCTTTCTTT
NA | TRBJ2-3 | NA | TRBV7-9 | CASSPPRVRGAATQYF | TGTGCCAGCAGCCCTCCTCGGGTGCGCGGAGCAGCTACGCAGTATTTT
NA | TRBJ2-1 | few | TRBV9 | CASSVEDSSYNEQFF | TGTGCCAGCAGCGTAGAGGACAGCTCCTACAATGAGCAGTTCTTC
TRBD1 | TRBJ1-5 | NA | TRBV19 | CASSPLRTGGIQPQHF | TGTGCCAGTAGTCCACTCCGGACAGGGGGCATTCAGCCCCAGCATTTT
TRBD2 | TRBJ2-2 | NA | TRBV19 | CASSSLRGGQNTGELFF | TGTGCCAGTAGCAGCCTCCGGGGGGGGCAGAACACCGGGGAGCTGTTTTTT
TRBD2 | TRBJ2-7 | NA | TRBV10-3 | CAISNGPGTSGRGSSYEQYF | TGTGCCATCAGTAATGGACCCGGGACTAGCGGGAGGGGAAGCTCCTACGAGCAGTACTTC
TRBD1 | TRBJ2-3 | NA | TRBV5-1 | CASSLLRDRTDTQYF | TGCGCCAGCAGCCTACTCCGGGACAGAACAGATACGCAGTATTTT
NA | TRBJ1-5 | few | TRBV4-3 | CASSQGTGQLNQPQHF | TGCGCCAGCAGCCAGGGAACCGGACAGCTCAATCAGCCCCAGCATTTT
TRBD1 | TRBJ1-5 | few | TRBV6-6 | CASRARGQVSNQPQHF | TGTGCCAGCAGGGCGAGGGGGCAGGTTAGCAATCAGCCCCAGCATTTT
TRBD2 | TRBJ2-4 | once | TRBV7-9 | CASSSTSGNIAKNIQYF | TGTGCCAGCAGCTCTACTAGCGGAAATATAGCCAAAAACATTCAGTACTTC
NA | TRBJ2-7 | once | TRBV6-6 | CASSTGTSFRTYEQYF | TGTGCCAGCAGTACCGGGACTTCCTTTCGTACCTACGAGCAGTACTTC
NA | TRBJ1-1 | NA | TRBV18 | CASSPMAGDMNTEAFF | TGTGCCAGCTCACCTATGGCGGGTGATATGAACACTGAAGCTTTCTTT
TRBD2 | TRBJ2-1 | NA | TRBV7-2 | CASSPPSGGAYNEQFF | TGTGCCAGCAGCCCACCTAGCGGGGGGGCATACAATGAGCAGTTCTTC
TRBD1 | TRBJ2-5 | NA | TRBV19 | CATREQGGQETQYF | TGTGCCACCAGAGAACAGGGGGGCCAAGAGACCCAGTACTTC
NA | TRBJ2-5 | NA | TRBV18 | CASSPRDGLQETQYF | TGTGCCAGCTCACCACGTGACGGACTCCAAGAGACCCAGTACTTC
TRBD2 | TRBJ2-1 | NA | TRBV30 | CAWSKGLAGSEQFF | TGTGCCTGGAGTAAGGGACTAGCGGGAAGTGAGCAGTTCTTC
NA | TRBJ2-3 | NA | TRBV2 | CASSDRTSTDTQYF | TGTGCCAGCAGTGACAGGACTAGCACAGATACGCAGTATTTT
NA | TRBJ2-5 | NA | TRBV11-3 | CASSSGLGETQYF | TGTGCCAGCAGCTCAGGGCTTGGGGAGACCCAGTACTTC
TRBD1 | TRBJ1-5 | NA | TRBV7-9 | CASSSNWDSDSNQPQHF | TGTGCCAGCAGCTCTAACTGGGACAGCGATAGCAATCAGCCCCAGCATTTT
NA | TRBJ1-1 | few | TRBV13 | CASSLGRGFGTEAFF | TGTGCCAGCAGCTTAGGCCGGGGGTTTGGCACTGAAGCTTTCTTT
NA | TRBJ2-7 | NA | TRBV21-1 | CASSKDSGTSSYEQYF | TGTGCCAGCAGCAAAGATTCTGGGACTAGCTCCTACGAGCAGTACTTC
NA | TRBJ2-7 | NA | TRBV7-2 | CASSLDSTSYEQYF | TGTGCCAGCAGCCTGGACAGTACCTCCTACGAGCAGTACTTC
TRBD2 | TRBJ2-5 | once | TRBV29-1 | CSTSLGLAGNTRETQYF | TGCAGCACATCCTTGGGACTAGCGGGTAATACCCGGGAGACCCAGTACTTC
TRBD2 | TRBJ2-3 | NA | TRBV4-3 | CASSHPFTSGRVDTQYF | TGCGCCAGCAGCCACCCATTTACCAGCGGGAGGGTAGATACGCAGTATTTT
NA | TRBJ1-2 | NA | TRBV6-6 | CASSTMGRGGYGYTF | TGTGCCAGCAGTACCATGGGCAGGGGTGGCTATGGCTACACCTTC
TRBD2 | TRBJ2-1 | NA | TRBV29-1 | CSVEVRGTSGGAGEQFF | TGCAGCGTTGAGGTCAGGGGCACTAGCGGGGGGGCGGGGGAGCAGTTCTTC
TRBD1 | TRBJ2-1 | once | TRBV11-3 | CASSLGSTGGNEQFF | TGTGCCAGCAGCTTAGGATCGACAGGGGGGAATGAGCAGTTCTTC
NA | TRBJ2-4 | NA | TRBV4-3 | CASSHKTRQDIQYF | TGCGCCAGCAGCCACAAAACCCGGCAGGACATTCAGTACTTC
TRBD1 | TRBJ1-1 | NA | TRBV4-3 | CASSLGQVGHTEAFF | TGCGCCAGCAGCCTAGGACAGGTGGGGCACACTGAAGCTTTCTTT
TRBD1 | TRBJ1-3 | few | TRBV7-2 | CASSRQGAAGNTIYF | TGTGCCAGCAGCAGACAGGGGGCTGCAGGAAACACCATATATTTT
TRBD1 | TRBJ2-1 | NA | TRBV5-5 | CASRSTRGSELGEQFF | TGTGCCAGCAGATCCACCAGGGGGTCAGAGCTGGGTGAGCAGTTCTTC
NA | TRBJ2-7 | NA | TRBV11-2 | CASSAEVEQYF | TGTGCCAGCAGCGCCGAGGTCGAGCAGTACTTC
TRBD1 | TRBJ1-6 | NA | TRBV6-5 | CASSYGQGGVNSPLHF | TGTGCCAGCAGTTATGGACAGGGCGGCGTTAATTCACCCCTCCACTTT
TRBD2 | TRBJ2-3 | NA | TRBV7-2 | CASSLGLASDTQYF | TGTGCCAGCAGCTTAGGACTAGCCTCAGATACGCAGTATTTT